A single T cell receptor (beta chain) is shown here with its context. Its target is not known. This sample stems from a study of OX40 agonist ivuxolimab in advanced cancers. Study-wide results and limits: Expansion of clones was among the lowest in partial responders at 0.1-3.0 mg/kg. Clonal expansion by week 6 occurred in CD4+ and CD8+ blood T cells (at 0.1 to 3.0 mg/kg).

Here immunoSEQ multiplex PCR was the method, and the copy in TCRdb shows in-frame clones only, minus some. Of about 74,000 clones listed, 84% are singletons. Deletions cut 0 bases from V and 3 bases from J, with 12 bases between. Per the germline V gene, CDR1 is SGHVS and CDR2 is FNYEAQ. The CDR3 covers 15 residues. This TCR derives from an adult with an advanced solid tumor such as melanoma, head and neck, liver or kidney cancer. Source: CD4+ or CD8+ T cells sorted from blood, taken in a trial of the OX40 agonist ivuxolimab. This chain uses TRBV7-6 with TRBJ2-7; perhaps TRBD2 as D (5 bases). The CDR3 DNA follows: TGTGCCAGCAGCTTAGCAGACGGGGATTACTACGAGCAGTACTTC. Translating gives CASSLADGDYYEQYF.